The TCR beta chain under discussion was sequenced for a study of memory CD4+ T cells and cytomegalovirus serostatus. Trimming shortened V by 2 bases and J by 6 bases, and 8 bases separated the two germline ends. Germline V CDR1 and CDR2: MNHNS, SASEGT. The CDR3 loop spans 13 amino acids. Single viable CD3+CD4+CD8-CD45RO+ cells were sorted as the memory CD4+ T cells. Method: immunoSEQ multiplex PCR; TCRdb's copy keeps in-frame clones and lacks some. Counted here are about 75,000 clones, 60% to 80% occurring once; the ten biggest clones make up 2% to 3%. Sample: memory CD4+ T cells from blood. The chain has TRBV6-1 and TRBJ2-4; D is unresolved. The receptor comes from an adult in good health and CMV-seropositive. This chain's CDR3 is CASSEFSGNIQYF. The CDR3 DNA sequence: TGTGCCAGCAGTGAATTCAGTGGAAACATTCAGTACTTC.